These T cell receptor beta chains were read from a single sample in a study of T cells in Graves' hyperthyroidism and ophthalmopathy. TCRdb redid the calling of the multiplex PCR reads with MiXCR, one entry per CDR3 protein. The table has 340,000 or so distinct CDR3 sequences, 15% to 20% seen once. The sample was blood. Source of these receptors: a woman aged 50 to 65 with Graves' hyperthyroidism. The conserved cysteine and the conserved F or W are not part of the CDR3 here. A D gene is named only where the DNA matches it firmly.

V gene: TRBV2
D gene: NA
CDR3 protein: ASSYTPPPGNGELF

V gene: TRBV20-1
D gene: NA
CDR3 protein: SANKETSSVDEQF

V gene: TRBV19
D gene: TRBD1
CDR3 protein: ASSRDRVEETQY

V gene: TRBV19
D gene: TRBD2
CDR3 protein: ASSMETSGGAGNEQF

V gene: TRBV15
D gene: NA
CDR3 protein: ATSRGPHSSYNEQF

V gene: TRBV19
D gene: NA
CDR3 protein: ASTLKGGYVTGELF

V gene: TRBV5-1
D gene: NA
CDR3 protein: ASSYRTASTDTQY

V gene: TRBV20-1
D gene: NA
CDR3 protein: SARPGGNSPLH

V gene: TRBV2
D gene: NA
CDR3 protein: AGGYGNTEAF

V gene: TRBV20-1
D gene: TRBD1
CDR3 protein: SARGTGRNYGYT

V gene: TRBV20-1
D gene: NA
CDR3 protein: SARVQEAAEQY

V gene: TRBV7-6
D gene: NA
CDR3 protein: ASNLVSWGQETQY

V gene: TRBV18
D gene: NA
CDR3 protein: ASSPRDPATNEKLF

V gene: TRBV28
D gene: NA
CDR3 protein: ASSSGNTDTQY

V gene: TRBV27
D gene: TRBD1
CDR3 protein: ASSWTGASYEQY

V gene: TRBV24-1
D gene: NA
CDR3 protein: ATSGRANTEAF

V gene: TRBV6-1
D gene: TRBD1
CDR3 protein: ASSYVTQGPQETQY